These 8 T cell receptor beta chains came from one sample sequenced in a study of blood T cell repertoires in COVID-19. The repertoire was sequenced with immunoSEQ multiplex PCR; TCRdb's copy has only in-frame clones and lacks some. The sample consists of fewer than 100,000 clones, more than 75% of them appearing once. Sequencing input: peripheral blood. The source is a human donor in a cohort sampled during active COVID-19.

The V call is TRBV7-9, the J call TRBJ2-3; a weak D match, TRBD2 (5 bases). Between the trimmed V and J ends, which lost 2 bases and 5 bases, there was a span of 17 bases. Germline assignment: CDR1 SEHNR and CDR2 FQNEAQ (reference sequence). The CDR3 is 16 amino acids. Written as DNA, the CDR3 is TGTGCCAGCAGCTTAACGGGAAGTGTGTCTGGAGATACGCAGTATTTT. It yields the protein CASSLTGSVSGDTQYF.

The chain has TRBV28 and TRBJ1-2; D unclear. Trimming took off 3 bases at V and 6 bases at J, with 8 bases between the two ends. The CDR3 has 12 residues. Germline-derived CDR1 and CDR2 are MDHEN and SYDVKM. The CDR3 loop reads CASSFGEDGYTF. In DNA, the CDR3 is TGTGCCAGCAGTTTCGGGGAGGATGGCTACACCTTC.

The J gene is TRBJ2-1, the V gene TRBV24-1; TRBD2 matches at 16 bases. Germline V gives CDR1 KGHDR, CDR2 SFDVKD. With 5 bases clipped from V and 4 bases from J, the junction kept 13 bases outside the gene matches. This CDR3 spans 20 amino acids. CDR3 sequence: CATSAASGTSGRASYNEQFF. The CDR3 DNA reads TGTGCCACCAGTGCCGCCTCCGGGACTAGCGGGAGGGCCTCATACAATGAGCAGTTCTTC.

The chain has TRBV7-2 and TRBJ2-5; no firm D call. Deletions cut 0 bases from V and 1 base from J, with 6 bases between. CDR1 and CDR2 from the germline V gene are SGHTA and FQGNSA. The CDR3 loop spans 14 amino acids. CDR3 region: CASSLAGAQETQYF. For the CDR3, the DNA is TGTGCCAGCAGCTTAGCGGGCGCCCAAGAGACCCAGTACTTC. Combining the CDR3 with reference TRBV7-2 and TRBJ2-5 gives the whole variable domain GAGVSQSPSNKVTEKGKDVELRCDPISGHTALYWYRQSLGQGLEFLIYFQGNSAPDKSGLPSDRFSAERTGGSVSTLTIQRTQQEDSAVYLCASSLAGAQETQYFGPGTRLLVL.

This chain links TRBV21-1 with TRBJ2-3; the table's TRBD1 call for D was not verified on the DNA. TRBV21-1 is a documented pseudogene. The CDR3 covers 16 residues. Here the CDR3 DNA reads TGTGCCAGCAGCAAAGCGGGACAGGAGGACACAGATACGCAGTATTTT. Translation gives CASSKAGQEDTDTQYF.

This chain links TRBV4-3 with TRBJ2-5, with TRBD1 identical over 9 bases. Looked up from germline, CDR1 is LGHNA and CDR2 is YSLEER. V gave up 3 bases and J gave up 4 bases; unmatched junction bases: 9. This CDR3 region has 16 residues. CDR3 DNA: TGCGCCAGCAGCCAGCAAACAGGGGGCCGGAGAGAGACCCAGTACTTC. It encodes CASSQQTGGRRETQYF.

This CDR3 reads CASGLGLASSYNEQFF. The DNA for the CDR3 is TGTGCTAGTGGTTTGGGACTAGCAAGCTCCTACAATGAGCAGTTCTTC. The chain joins TRBV12-5 to TRBJ2-1; 7 positions agree with TRBD2. Germline V lookup: CDR1 LGHNT, CDR2 FRNRAP. The J segment lost 0 bases and the V segment lost 1 base, leaving 3 bases of the junction unmatched. The CDR3 spans 16 residues.

In its sample, this clone was seen once. The rearrangement links TRBV5-1 to TRBJ1-6, with 7 bases matching TRBD1. CDR1 is SGHRS and CDR2 is YFSETQ in the germline V gene. The CDR3 runs 14 residues. V was clipped by 5 bases and J by 8 bases; unmatched bases: 7. CDR3 amino acids: CASSFDRVDSPLHF. Here the CDR3 DNA reads TGCGCCAGCAGTTTCGACAGGGTAGATTCACCCCTCCACTTT.